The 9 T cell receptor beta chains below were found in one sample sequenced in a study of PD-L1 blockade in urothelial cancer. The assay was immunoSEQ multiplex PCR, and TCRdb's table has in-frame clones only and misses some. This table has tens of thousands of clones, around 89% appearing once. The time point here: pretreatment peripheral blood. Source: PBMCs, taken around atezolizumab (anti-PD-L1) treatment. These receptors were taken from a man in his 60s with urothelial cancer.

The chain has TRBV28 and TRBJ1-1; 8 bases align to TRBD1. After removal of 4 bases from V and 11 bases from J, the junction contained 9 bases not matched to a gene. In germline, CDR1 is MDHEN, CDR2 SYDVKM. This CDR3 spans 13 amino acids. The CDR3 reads CASSSPGQGWAFF. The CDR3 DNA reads TGTGCCAGCAGTTCTCCCGGACAGGGCTGGGCTTTCTTT.

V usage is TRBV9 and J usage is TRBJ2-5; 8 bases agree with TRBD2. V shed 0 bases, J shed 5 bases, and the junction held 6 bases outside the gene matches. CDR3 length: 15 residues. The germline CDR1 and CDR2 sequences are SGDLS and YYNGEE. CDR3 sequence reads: CASSVELGGRETQYF. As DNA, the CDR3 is TGTGCCAGCAGCGTAGAACTGGGCGGGAGGGAGACCCAGTACTTC.

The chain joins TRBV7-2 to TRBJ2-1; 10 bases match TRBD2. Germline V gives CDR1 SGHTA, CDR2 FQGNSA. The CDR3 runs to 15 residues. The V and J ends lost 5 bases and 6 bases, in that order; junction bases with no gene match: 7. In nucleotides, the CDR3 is TGTGCCAGCAGCATTCAGCGGGAGGGGAGCAATGAGCAGTTCTTC. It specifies CASSIQREGSNEQFF.

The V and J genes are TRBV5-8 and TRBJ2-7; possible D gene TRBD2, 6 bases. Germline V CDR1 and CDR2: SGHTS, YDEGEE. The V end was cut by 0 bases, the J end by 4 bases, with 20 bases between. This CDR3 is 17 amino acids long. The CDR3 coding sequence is TGTGCCAGCAGCTTGGTCGCGGGACCCTTCGACCAGTACGAGCAGTACTTC. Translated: CASSLVAGPFDQYEQYF.

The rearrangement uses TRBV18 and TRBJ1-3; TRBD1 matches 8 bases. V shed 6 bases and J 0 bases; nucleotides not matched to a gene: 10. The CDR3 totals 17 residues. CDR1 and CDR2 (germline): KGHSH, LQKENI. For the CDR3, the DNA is TGTGCCAGCTCCGACAGGGGCTTAATAATCTCTGGAAACACCATATATTTT. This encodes CASSDRGLIISGNTIYF.

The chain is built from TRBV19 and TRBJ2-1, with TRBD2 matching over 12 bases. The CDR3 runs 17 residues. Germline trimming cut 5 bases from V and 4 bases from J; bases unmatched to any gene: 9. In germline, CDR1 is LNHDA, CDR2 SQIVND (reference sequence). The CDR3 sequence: CASSGGLAGSSYNEQFF. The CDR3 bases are TGTGCCAGTAGTGGAGGACTAGCGGGATCCTCGTACAATGAGCAGTTCTTC.

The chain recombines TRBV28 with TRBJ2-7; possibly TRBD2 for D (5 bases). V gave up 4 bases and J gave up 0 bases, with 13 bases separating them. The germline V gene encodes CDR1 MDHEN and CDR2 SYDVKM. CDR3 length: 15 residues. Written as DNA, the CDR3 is TGTGCCAGCAGTTCGGAACAGCGGAGCTCCTACGAGCAGTACTTC. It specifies CASSSEQRSSYEQYF.

The CDR3 protein is CASSEARVLTDTQYF. For the CDR3, the DNA is TGTGCCAGCAGTGAAGCGAGGGTGCTTACGGATACGCAGTATTTT. The J gene is TRBJ2-3, the V gene TRBV6-1; tentative D call: TRBD2 (5 bases). The CDR3 contains 15 residues. Germline CDR1 is MNHNS and CDR2 is SASEGT. Between the trimmed V and J ends, which lost 0 bases and 6 bases, there was a span of 13 bases.

The CDR3, as DNA: TGTGCCAGCAGCGCCGACAGGGGAAAGGGCGAGCAGTACTTC. Translation gives CASSADRGKGEQYF. The rearrangement uses TRBV6-6 and TRBJ2-7, with 8 nucleotides matching TRBD1. Germline V gene lookup returns CDR1 MNHNY and CDR2 SVGAGI (reference sequence). V dropped 6 bases and J dropped 6; count of bases not matched to a gene: 10. This CDR3 comprises 14 residues.